This record looks at one T cell receptor (beta chain) sequence and its context. Its matching antigen is unknown. Primers included in the PCR were 60 Vbeta and 13 Jbeta primers. Produced via immunoSEQ multiplex PCR; TCRdb's table is partial and in-frame only. The sample gives 200,000 to 250,000 clones, around 73% of which show up once; around 4% is in the top ten. These data originate in a study of cytomegalovirus exposure and HLA in healthy donors. Findings of the study overall: Earlier analysis found most TCR beta V segments productive about 87% or about 30% of the time.

Trimming removed 4 bases at V and 12 bases at J, with 15 bases between. CDR3 length: 12 residues. The V gene's germline CDR1 is SGHAT and CDR2 FQNNGV. V is TRBV11-2 and J is TRBJ1-2; D is unclear. Sequences were obtained from PBMCs. This receptor was taken from a male donor in good health and CMV-seronegative. The chain's CDR3 is CASSSLGGLNTF. In nucleotides, the CDR3 is TGTGCCAGCAGCTCCCTTGGAGGCTTGAACACCTTC.